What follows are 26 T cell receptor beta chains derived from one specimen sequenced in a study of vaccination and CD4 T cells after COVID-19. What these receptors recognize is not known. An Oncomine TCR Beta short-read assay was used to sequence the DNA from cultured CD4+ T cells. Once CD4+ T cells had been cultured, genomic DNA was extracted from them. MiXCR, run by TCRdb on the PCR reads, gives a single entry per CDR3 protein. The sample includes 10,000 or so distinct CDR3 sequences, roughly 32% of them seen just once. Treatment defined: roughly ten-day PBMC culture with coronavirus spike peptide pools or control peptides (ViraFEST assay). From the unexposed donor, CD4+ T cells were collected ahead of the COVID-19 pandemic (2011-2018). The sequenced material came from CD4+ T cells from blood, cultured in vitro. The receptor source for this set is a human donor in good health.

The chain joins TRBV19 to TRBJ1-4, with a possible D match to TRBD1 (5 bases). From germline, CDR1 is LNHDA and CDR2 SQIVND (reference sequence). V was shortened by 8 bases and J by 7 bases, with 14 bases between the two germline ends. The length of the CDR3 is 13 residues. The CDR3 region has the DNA TGTGCCAGTGGGTGGACATCTACTGAAAAACTGTTTTTT. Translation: CASGWTSTEKLFF.

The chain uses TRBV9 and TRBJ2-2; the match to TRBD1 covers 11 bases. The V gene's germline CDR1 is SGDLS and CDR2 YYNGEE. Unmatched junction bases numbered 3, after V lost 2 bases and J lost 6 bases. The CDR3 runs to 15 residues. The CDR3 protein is CASSVRTGGPGELFF. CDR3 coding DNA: TGTGCCAGCAGCGTCAGGACAGGGGGCCCCGGGGAGCTGTTTTTT.

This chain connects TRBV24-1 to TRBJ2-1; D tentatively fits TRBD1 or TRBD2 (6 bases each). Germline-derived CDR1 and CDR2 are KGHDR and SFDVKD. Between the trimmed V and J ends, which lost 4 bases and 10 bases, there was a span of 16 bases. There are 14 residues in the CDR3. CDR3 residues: CATSDSRRGFEQFF. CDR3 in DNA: TGTGCCACCAGTGACTCTCGGAGGGGGTTCGAGCAGTTCTTC.

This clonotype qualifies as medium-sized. Written as DNA, the CDR3 is TGCAGTGCTAGAAGGGGATCCACCGGGGAGCTGTTTTTT. It translates to CSARRGSTGELFF. This chain uses TRBV20-1 with TRBJ2-2; possible D gene TRBD1, 5 bases. Per the germline V gene, CDR1 is DFQATT and CDR2 is SNEGSKA (reference sequence). The CDR3 sequence is 13 residues long. The germline V and J ends were trimmed by 2 bases and 4 bases, with 8 bases remaining between them.

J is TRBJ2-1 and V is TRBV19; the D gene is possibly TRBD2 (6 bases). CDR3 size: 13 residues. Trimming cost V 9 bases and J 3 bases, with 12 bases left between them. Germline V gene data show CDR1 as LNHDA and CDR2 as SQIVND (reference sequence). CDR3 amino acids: CASRRGSYNEQFF. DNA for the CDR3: TGTGCCAGCAGGAGGGGAAGCTACAATGAGCAGTTCTTC.

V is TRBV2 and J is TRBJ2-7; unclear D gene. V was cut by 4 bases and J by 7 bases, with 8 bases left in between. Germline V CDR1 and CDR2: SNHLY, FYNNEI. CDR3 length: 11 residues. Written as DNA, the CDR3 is TGTGCCAGCAGTGCCCTGTGGGAGCAGTACTTC. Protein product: CASSALWEQYF.

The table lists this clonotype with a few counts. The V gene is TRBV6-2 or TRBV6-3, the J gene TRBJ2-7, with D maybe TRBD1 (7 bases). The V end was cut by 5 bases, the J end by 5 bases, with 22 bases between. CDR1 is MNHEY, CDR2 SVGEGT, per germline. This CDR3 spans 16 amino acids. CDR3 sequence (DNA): TGTGCCAGCAGTCCGGGGGACAGACCCTTAGAGGACGAGCAGTACTTC. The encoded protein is CASSPGDRPLEDEQYF.

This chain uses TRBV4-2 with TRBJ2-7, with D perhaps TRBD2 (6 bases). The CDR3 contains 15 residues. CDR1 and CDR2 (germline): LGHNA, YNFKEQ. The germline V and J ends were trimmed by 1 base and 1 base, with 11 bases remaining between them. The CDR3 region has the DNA TGTGCCAGCAGCCAAGGTGGGACTGATTCCTACGAGCAGTACTTC. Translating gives CASSQGGTDSYEQYF.

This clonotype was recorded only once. The chain's CDR3 is CASSPGQGDSYEQYF. The CDR3 DNA follows: TGTGCCAGCAGCCCGGGACAGGGTGATTCCTACGAGCAGTACTTC. The chain couples TRBV7-9 to TRBJ2-7; 9 bases agree with TRBD1. This CDR3 has 15 amino acids. Per germline, CDR1 SEHNR and CDR2 FQNEAQ (reference sequence). V was pared by 5 bases and J by 1 base, with 6 bases of the junction left unmatched. The entire variable domain, with the rest obtained from reference TRBV7-9 and TRBJ2-7, is as follows: DTGVSQNPRHKITKRGQNVTFRCDPISEHNRLYWYRQTLGQGPEFLTYFQNEAQLEKSRLLSDRFSAERPKGSFSTLEIQRTEQGDSAMYLCASSPGQGDSYEQYFGPGTRLTVT.

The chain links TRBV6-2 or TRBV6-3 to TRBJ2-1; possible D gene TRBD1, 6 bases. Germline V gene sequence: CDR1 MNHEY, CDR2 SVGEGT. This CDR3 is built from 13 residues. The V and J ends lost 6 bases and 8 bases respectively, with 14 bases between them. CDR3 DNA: TGTGCCAGCAGATCGCAGGGGCGGGATGAGCAGTTCTTC. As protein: CASRSQGRDEQFF.

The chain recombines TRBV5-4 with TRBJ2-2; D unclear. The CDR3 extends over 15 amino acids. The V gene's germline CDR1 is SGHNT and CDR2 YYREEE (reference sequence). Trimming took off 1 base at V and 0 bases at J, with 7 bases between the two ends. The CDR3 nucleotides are TGTGCCAGCAGCTTGAGGGCAGCGAACACCGGGGAGCTGTTTTTT. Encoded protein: CASSLRAANTGELFF.

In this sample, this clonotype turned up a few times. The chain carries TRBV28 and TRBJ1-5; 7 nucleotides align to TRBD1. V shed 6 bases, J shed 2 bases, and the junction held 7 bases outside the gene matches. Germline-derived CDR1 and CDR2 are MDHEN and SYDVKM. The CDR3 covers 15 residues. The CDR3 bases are TGTGCCAGCAGGAAACAGGGGCAAGGCAATCAGCCCCAGCATTTT. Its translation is CASRKQGQGNQPQHF.

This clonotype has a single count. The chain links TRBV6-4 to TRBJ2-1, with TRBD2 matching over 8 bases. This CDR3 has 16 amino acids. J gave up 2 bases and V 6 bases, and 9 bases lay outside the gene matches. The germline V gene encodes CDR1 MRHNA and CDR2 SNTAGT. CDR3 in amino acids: CASSGLFSGAYNEQFF. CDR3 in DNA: TGTGCCAGCAGCGGACTTTTTAGCGGGGCCTACAATGAGCAGTTCTTC.

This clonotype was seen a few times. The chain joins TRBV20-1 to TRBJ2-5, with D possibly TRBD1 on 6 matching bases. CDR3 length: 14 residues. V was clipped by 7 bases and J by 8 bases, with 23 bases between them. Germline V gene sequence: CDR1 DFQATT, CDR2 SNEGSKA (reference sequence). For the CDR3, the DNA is TGCAGTGTTTTAGACAGGAGCGGAGCCCTTACCCAGTACTTC. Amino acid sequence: CSVLDRSGALTQYF.

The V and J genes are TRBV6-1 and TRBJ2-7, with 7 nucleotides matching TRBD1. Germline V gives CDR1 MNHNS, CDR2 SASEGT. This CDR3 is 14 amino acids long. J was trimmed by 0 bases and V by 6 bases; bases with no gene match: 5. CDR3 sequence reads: CASSRQGPSYEQYF. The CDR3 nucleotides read TGTGCCAGCAGCCGACAGGGCCCCTCCTACGAGCAGTACTTC.

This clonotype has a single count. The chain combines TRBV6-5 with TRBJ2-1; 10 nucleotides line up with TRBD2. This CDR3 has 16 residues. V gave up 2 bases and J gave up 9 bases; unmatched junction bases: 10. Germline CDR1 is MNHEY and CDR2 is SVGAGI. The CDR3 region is CASSYTSSGRGVEQFF. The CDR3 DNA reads TGTGCCAGCAGTTACACCTCTAGCGGGAGAGGGGTTGAGCAGTTCTTC.

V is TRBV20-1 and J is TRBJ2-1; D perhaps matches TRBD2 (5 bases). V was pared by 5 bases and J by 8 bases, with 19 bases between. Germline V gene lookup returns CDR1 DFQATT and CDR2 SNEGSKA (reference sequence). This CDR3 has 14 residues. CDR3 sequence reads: CSALPTRGDDEQFF. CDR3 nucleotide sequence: TGCAGTGCTCTTCCTACCCGGGGAGACGATGAGCAGTTCTTC.

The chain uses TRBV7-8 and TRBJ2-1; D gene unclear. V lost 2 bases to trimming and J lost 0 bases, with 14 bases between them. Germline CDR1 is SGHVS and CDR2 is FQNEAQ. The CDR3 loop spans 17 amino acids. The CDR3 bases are TGTGCCAGCAGCTTACGCCCCGCCGGTAGCTCCTACAATGAGCAGTTCTTC. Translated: CASSLRPAGSSYNEQFF.

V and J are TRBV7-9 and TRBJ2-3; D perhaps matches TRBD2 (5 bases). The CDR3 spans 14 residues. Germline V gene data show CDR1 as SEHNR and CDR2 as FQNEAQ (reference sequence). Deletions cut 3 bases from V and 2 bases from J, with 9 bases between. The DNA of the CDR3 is TGTGCCAGCAGCTTCCAGGACTCCACAGATACGCAGTATTTT. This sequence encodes CASSFQDSTDTQYF.

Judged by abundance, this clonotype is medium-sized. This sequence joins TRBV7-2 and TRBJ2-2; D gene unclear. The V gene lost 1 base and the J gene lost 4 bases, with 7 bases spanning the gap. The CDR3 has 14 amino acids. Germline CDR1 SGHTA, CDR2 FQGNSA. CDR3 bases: TGTGCCAGCAGCTTAGGGCGGCCCACCGGGGAGCTGTTTTTT. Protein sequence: CASSLGRPTGELFF.

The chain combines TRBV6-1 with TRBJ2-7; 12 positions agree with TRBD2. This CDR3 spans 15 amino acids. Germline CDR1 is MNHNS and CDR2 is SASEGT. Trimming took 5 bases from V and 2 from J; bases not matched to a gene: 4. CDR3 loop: CASSSLAGGTYEQYF. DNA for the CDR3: TGTGCCAGCAGTAGCCTAGCGGGAGGGACCTACGAGCAGTACTTC.

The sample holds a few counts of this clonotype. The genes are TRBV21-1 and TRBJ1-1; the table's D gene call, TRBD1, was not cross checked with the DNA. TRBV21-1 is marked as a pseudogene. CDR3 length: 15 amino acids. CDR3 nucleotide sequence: TGTGCCAGCAGCAAGGTGACAGGGTCGCGGACTGAAGCTTTCTTT. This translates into CASSKVTGSRTEAFF.

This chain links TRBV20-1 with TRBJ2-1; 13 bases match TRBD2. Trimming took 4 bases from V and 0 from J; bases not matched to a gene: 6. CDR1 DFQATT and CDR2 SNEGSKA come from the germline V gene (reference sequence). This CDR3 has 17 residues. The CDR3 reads CSATAGLAGSSYNEQFF. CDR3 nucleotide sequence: TGCAGTGCTACGGCGGGACTAGCGGGGAGCTCCTACAATGAGCAGTTCTTC.

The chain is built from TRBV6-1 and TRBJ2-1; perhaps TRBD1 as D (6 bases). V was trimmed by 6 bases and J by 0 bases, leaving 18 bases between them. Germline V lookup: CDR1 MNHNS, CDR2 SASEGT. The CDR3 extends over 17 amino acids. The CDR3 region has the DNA TGTGCCAGCAGGTCAAAACGGGACATATTCTCCTACAATGAGCAGTTCTTC. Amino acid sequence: CASRSKRDIFSYNEQFF.

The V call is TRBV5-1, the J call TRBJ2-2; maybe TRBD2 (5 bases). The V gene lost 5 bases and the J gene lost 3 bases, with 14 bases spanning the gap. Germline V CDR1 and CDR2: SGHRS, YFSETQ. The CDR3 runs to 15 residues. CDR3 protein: CASSDGGVDTGELFF. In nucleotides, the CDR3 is TGCGCCAGCAGTGATGGAGGAGTAGACACCGGGGAGCTGTTTTTT.

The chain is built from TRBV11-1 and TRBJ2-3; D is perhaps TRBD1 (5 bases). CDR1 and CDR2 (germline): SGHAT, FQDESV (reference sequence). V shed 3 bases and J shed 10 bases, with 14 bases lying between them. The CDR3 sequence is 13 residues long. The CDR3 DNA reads TGTGCCAGCAGCTTCAGAGGCCAGGGTGCGCAGTATTTT. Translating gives CASSFRGQGAQYF.